This passage covers 17 T cell receptor beta chains from one sample sequenced in a study of breast tumors, draining lymph nodes, adjacent tissues. A single record per CDR3 protein comes from TCRdb applying MiXCR to the multiplex PCR reads. This table holds 150,000 to 200,000 distinct CDR3 sequences, approximately 30% found once. Breast cancer patients provided tissue from their axillary draining lymph nodes. The sequenced sample was axillary lymph node tissue. The receptors stem from a female donor with breast cancer. Some clones in this sample may be carry-over from other donors' samples.

This chain connects TRBV27 to TRBJ2-7, with 7 bases aligning to TRBD1. Germline values: CDR1 MNHEY, CDR2 SMNVEV (reference sequence). The trim removed 5 bases at V and 6 bases at J, leaving 13 bases unmatched. The CDR3 has 15 amino acids. CDR3 amino acids: CASSQRTGAPTEQYF. DNA for the CDR3: TGTGCCAGCAGTCAAAGGACAGGTGCCCCCACCGAGCAGTACTTC.

This clonotype came up many times. CDR3 amino acids: CASSVDESGNIQYF. CDR3 DNA: TGTGCCAGCAGCGTAGACGAAAGTGGGAACATTCAGTACTTC. V and J are TRBV9 and TRBJ2-4; D uncertain. Germline CDR1 SGDLS, CDR2 YYNGEE. The V end lost 0 bases, the J end lost 7 bases, and 11 bases lay between the germline ends. This CDR3 is built from 14 residues.

Points on this clonotype: The junction differs from germline at one of its ends, possibly a read error. The chain links TRBV7-2 to TRBJ2-2; 7 bases match TRBD1. The CDR3 runs 16 residues. CDR1 is SGHTA, CDR2 FQGNSA, per germline. CDR3 DNA: TGTGCCAGCAGCATAGACGGGTCAGGGGGTACCGGGGAGCTATTTTTT. It translates to CASSIDGSGGTGELFF.

Details on this clonotype: The germline gene is not matched at one end of the junction; a read error may be the cause. The chain has TRBV7-8 and TRBJ2-3; 11 nucleotides line up with TRBD1. CDR3 length: 11 amino acids. CDR1 and CDR2 from the germline V gene are SGHVS and FQNEAQ. The CDR3 here is CASSLDGTGGF. Here the CDR3 DNA reads TGTGCCAGCAGCTTAGATGGGACAGGGGGTTTT.

This clonotype came up many times. J is TRBJ2-7 and V is TRBV9; TRBD1 aligns across 8 bases. The germline V gene has CDR1 SGDLS and CDR2 YYNGEE. V shed 4 bases, J shed 5 bases, and the junction held 8 bases outside the gene matches. There are 14 residues in the CDR3. CDR3: CASSITGTGHEQYF. The CDR3 region has the DNA TGTGCCAGCAGCATTACCGGGACAGGCCACGAGCAGTACTTC.

This clonotype was seen many times. The J gene is TRBJ1-6, the V gene TRBV6-1; 8 nucleotides line up with TRBD1. V shed 5 bases, J shed 7 bases, and the junction held 4 bases outside the gene matches. The CDR3 is 14 amino acids. Germline V CDR1 and CDR2: MNHNS, SASEGT. CDR3 region: CASSRQGRNSPLHF. Here the CDR3 DNA reads TGTGCCAGCAGTCGACAGGGGCGGAATTCACCCCTCCACTTT.

This clonotype has at least ten counts. Here the CDR3 DNA reads TGTGCCAGCAGTGAAATTGGCCCGGCGGGAAATTCACCCCTCCACTTT. Translated, it gives CASSEIGPAGNSPLHF. The rearrangement uses TRBV6-1 and TRBJ1-6; D is ambiguous. V dropped 2 bases and J dropped 7 bases, with 15 bases sitting between them. Looked up from germline, CDR1 is MNHNS and CDR2 is SASEGT. The CDR3 sequence is 16 residues long.

Comment on this clonotype: A read error may produce the germline difference seen at one junction end. The chain couples TRBV7-9 to TRBJ1-3, with D unresolved. The CDR3 consists of 16 residues. Germline-derived CDR1 and CDR2 are SEHNR and FQNEAQ (reference sequence). CDR3 in DNA: TGTGCCAGCAGCCCGCCCGGGCCCAACTCTGGAAACACCATATGTTTT. Its translation is CASSPPGPNSGNTICF.

The chain joins TRBV19 to TRBJ1-1; weak D call: TRBD1 (6 bases). V was trimmed by 5 bases and J by 3 bases, leaving 7 bases between them. This CDR3 spans 12 amino acids. Germline loops: CDR1 LNHDA, CDR2 SQIVND (reference sequence). The CDR3 region has the DNA TGTGCCAGTAGTGAGGGGGACACTGAAGCTTTCTTT. Amino acids: CASSEGDTEAFF.

The chain couples TRBV20-1 to TRBJ1-4; no clear D. Germline V gene lookup returns CDR1 DFQATT and CDR2 SNEGSKA (reference sequence). The CDR3 length is 15 residues. Trimming took off 0 bases at V and 0 bases at J, with 8 bases between the two ends. The CDR3 is CSARDPPATNEKLFF. The CDR3 DNA reads as TGCAGTGCTAGAGATCCCCCTGCAACTAATGAAAAACTGTTTTTT.

This chain connects TRBV7-3 to TRBJ1-4; maybe TRBD1 (5 bases). Trimming shortened V by 5 bases and J by 8 bases, and 18 bases separated the two germline ends. This CDR3 comprises 15 residues. Germline CDR1 is SGHTA and CDR2 is FQGTGA. The CDR3 loop is CASSLGSGGREKLFF. CDR3 DNA sequence: TGTGCCAGCAGCCTTGGGAGCGGGGGGAGAGAAAAACTGTTTTTT.

This clonotype was counted ten times or more. The V and J genes are TRBV11-2 and TRBJ1-4; D unclear. There are 17 residues in the CDR3. Per the germline V gene, CDR1 is SGHAT and CDR2 is FQNNGV. Deletions cut 1 base from V and 0 bases from J, with 12 bases between. CDR3 bases: TGTGCCAGCAGCTTAGTCCCCCCTACAACAACTAATGAAAAACTGTTTTTT. Amino acid sequence: CASSLVPPTTTNEKLFF.

This clonotype was detected many times. The chain uses TRBV20-1 and TRBJ2-1; 7 nucleotides match TRBD2. Trimming cost V 1 base and J 1 base; bases outside gene matches: 4. Germline loops: CDR1 DFQATT, CDR2 SNEGSKA (reference sequence). The CDR3 has 15 residues. As DNA, the CDR3 is TGCAGTGCTAGAGCGTCTAGCGGATCCTACAATGAGCAGTTCTTC. It encodes CSARASSGSYNEQFF.

This clonotype was counted ten times or more. The chain is built from TRBV30 and TRBJ2-5; 9 positions agree with TRBD2. Unmatched junction bases numbered 8, after V lost 2 bases and J lost 4 bases. Germline values: CDR1 GTSNPN, CDR2 SVGIG (reference sequence). The CDR3 consists of 15 residues. The CDR3 loop reads CAWSRGGGAGETQYF. CDR3 in DNA: TGTGCCTGGAGTAGAGGCGGGGGGGCGGGAGAGACCCAGTACTTC. The full variable domain, its missing parts supplied by reference TRBV30 and TRBJ2-5, is SQTIHQWPATLVQPVGSPLSLECTVEGTSNPNLYWYRQAAGRGLQLLFYSVGIGQISSEVPQNLSASRPQDRQFILSSKKLLLSDSGFYLCAWSRGGGAGETQYFGPGTRLLVL.

At least ten counts were recorded for this clonotype. The chain has TRBV19 and TRBJ2-5, with D possibly being TRBD1 or TRBD2 (5 bases each). Germline V gene lookup returns CDR1 LNHDA and CDR2 SQIVND (reference sequence). The length of the CDR3 is 14 residues. Between the trimmed V and J ends, which lost 5 bases and 5 bases, there was a span of 15 bases. CDR3 in amino acids: CASSGDLVSETQYF. The CDR3 DNA follows: TGTGCCAGTAGTGGGGACCTAGTGTCGGAGACCCAGTACTTC.

For this clonotype: Since no conserved phenylalanine or tryptophan closes the CDR3, a read error is the likely cause. The chain recombines TRBV6-2 or TRBV6-3 with TRBJ1-2; tentatively, D is TRBD1 (5 bases). Germline lookup yields CDR1 MNHEY and CDR2 SVGEGT. The CDR3 consists of 14 residues. V lost 4 bases and J lost 8, with 17 bases in between. The CDR3 reads CASSSIRDTGGYTL. The CDR3 nucleotides are TGTGCCAGCAGTTCAATCAGGGATACCGGAGGCTACACCCTC.

This clonotype was counted at least ten times. V gene TRBV30 combines with J gene TRBJ2-2; D possibly corresponds to TRBD1 (5 bases). This CDR3 has 17 amino acids. The V and J ends lost 7 bases and 1 base respectively, with 22 bases between them. In germline, CDR1 is GTSNPN, CDR2 SVGIG (reference sequence). The CDR3 region is CALRGYASSGNTGELFF. CDR3 nucleotides: TGTGCCTTAAGGGGATATGCCTCGAGTGGGAACACCGGGGAGCTGTTTTTT. The full variable domain, with the rest looked up from reference TRBV30 and TRBJ2-2, is SQTIHQWPATLVQPVGSPLSLECTVEGTSNPNLYWYRQAAGRGLQLLFYSVGIGQISSEVPQNLSASRPQDRQFILSSKKLLLSDSGFYLCALRGYASSGNTGELFFGEGSRLTVL.